Below are 9 T cell receptor beta chains sequenced from a single sample in a study of shared clonotypes between healthy human individuals. Here immunoSEQ multiplex PCR was the method, and the copy in TCRdb shows in-frame clones only, minus some. The repertoire holds around 2.1 million clones, with approximately 96% as singletons. The sample taken for sequencing was naive CD4+ T cells sorted from blood. Documented subset: CD45RA+ positively selected. Receptor source: a man between 18 and 29 years old in good health.

V gene TRBV27 combines with J gene TRBJ2-3; possibly TRBD1 for D (5 bases). Germline V gene data show CDR1 as MNHEY and CDR2 as SMNVEV (reference sequence). Deletions cut 1 base from V and 1 base from J, with 15 bases between. There are 17 residues in the CDR3. CDR3 coding DNA: TGTGCCAGCAGTTTATATCCCAGGGCCTCGGGCACAGATACGCAGTATTTT. This translates into CASSLYPRASGTDTQYF.

CDR3 sequence reads: CASRSYTGVTEAFF. In DNA, the CDR3 is TGTGCCAGCAGATCATATACCGGGGTGACTGAAGCTTTCTTT. The V call is TRBV7-9, the J call TRBJ1-1; D not certain. The CDR3 covers 14 residues. Germline lookup yields CDR1 SEHNR and CDR2 FQNEAQ (reference sequence). The V end lost 6 bases, the J end lost 5 bases, and 16 bases lay between the germline ends.

Note on this clone: Additional DNA sequences in this sample encode the identical CDR3. The chain combines TRBV10-3 with TRBJ1-1; D remains unclear. This CDR3 spans 13 amino acids. Germline V gene data show CDR1 as ENHRY and CDR2 as SYGVKD. The V gene lost 3 bases and the J gene lost 0 bases, with 5 bases spanning the gap. The CDR3 loop reads CAISEMMNTEAFF. In nucleotides, the CDR3 is TGTGCCATCAGTGAAATGATGAACACTGAAGCTTTCTTT.

V usage is TRBV28 and J usage is TRBJ2-3, with D maybe TRBD2 (6 bases). The V end lost 3 bases, the J end lost 2 bases, and 15 bases lay between the germline ends. Germline V lookup: CDR1 MDHEN, CDR2 SYDVKM. The length of the CDR3 is 16 residues. CDR3 in amino acids: CASSFGRQRITDTQYF. CDR3 nucleotides: TGTGCCAGCAGTTTTGGGAGGCAGCGGATCACAGATACGCAGTATTTT.

This chain connects TRBV28 to TRBJ2-7; D unresolved. Germline values: CDR1 MDHEN, CDR2 SYDVKM. V gave up 5 bases and J gave up 2 bases, with 16 bases separating them. The CDR3 length is 15 residues. The CDR3 DNA is TGTGCCAGCAGTACGACATCAAAATCTACCTACGAGCAGTACTTC. Protein sequence: CASSTTSKSTYEQYF. The variable domain in full, completed from reference TRBV28 and TRBJ2-7, reads DVKVTQSSRYLVKRTGEKVFLECVQDMDHENMFWYRQDPGLGLRLIYFSYDVKMKEKGDIPEGYSVSREKKERFSLILESASTNQTSMYLCASSTTSKSTYEQYFGPGTRLTVT.

V gene TRBV2 combines with J gene TRBJ2-7, with TRBD1 identical over 7 bases. This CDR3 has 15 residues. Germline-derived CDR1 and CDR2 are SNHLY and FYNNEI. The V segment lost 8 bases and the J segment 5 bases; nucleotides outside the gene matches: 15. CDR3 nucleotides: TGTGCCAGCCGAATCGGGCAGGGGGTAGGAAACGAGCAGTACTTC. The encoded protein is CASRIGQGVGNEQYF.

The chain employs TRBV6-5 and TRBJ2-7; D remains unclear. Trimming cost V 5 bases and J 6 bases, with 5 bases left between them. The CDR3 length is 10 residues. Germline V gives CDR1 MNHEY, CDR2 SVGAGI. The CDR3: CASSEIEQYF. In DNA form, the CDR3 reads TGTGCCAGCAGTGAGATCGAGCAGTACTTC.

The V gene is TRBV7-9, the J gene TRBJ2-2, with D perhaps given as TRBD1 or TRBD2 (5 bases each). Germline values: CDR1 SEHNR, CDR2 FQNEAQ (reference sequence). The CDR3 has 16 amino acids. The V gene lost 1 base and the J gene lost 3 bases, with 12 bases spanning the gap. CDR3 sequence: CASSLDGARHTGELFF. The DNA of the CDR3 is TGTGCCAGCAGCTTAGACGGGGCGCGGCACACCGGGGAGCTGTTTTTT.

The V and J genes are TRBV5-1 and TRBJ2-7; D gene unclear. Trimming shortened V by 5 bases and J by 0 bases, and 9 bases separated the two germline ends. Looked up from germline, CDR1 is SGHRS and CDR2 is YFSETQ. The CDR3 runs to 13 residues. The CDR3 reads CASRTENSYEQYF. The CDR3 DNA is TGCGCCAGCAGGACGGAAAACTCCTACGAGCAGTACTTC.